The following is a T cell receptor (beta chain) sequence with its context. How the authors handled the data: The authors estimated nucleated cell counts from reference gene primer amplification. Using immunoSEQ multiplex PCR, the repertoire was profiled, and TCRdb retains in-frame clones only, with some absent. D and trimming were read from the DNA, whereas the V and J calls and clone size are those reported in that table. The top ten hold approximately 1.6% of the sample, which has about 260,000 clones, about 90% seen once. The source of the sample is a study of blood T cell repertoires in COVID-19. The overall study: Spain, Italy and the United States supplied samples that represented acute and convalescent COVID-19.

The CDR3 is 17 amino acids. The V gene lost 2 bases and the J gene lost 1 base, with 14 bases spanning the gap. Germline loops: CDR1 LNHNV, CDR2 YYDKDF (reference sequence). Material for sequencing was peripheral blood. This chain connects TRBV15 to TRBJ2-2, with a possible D match to TRBD2 (6 bases). The origin of this receptor is a woman in her forties who had recovered from COVID-19. The DNA of the CDR3 is TGTGCCACCAGCAGAAAGACCGGGACTCTGAACACCGGGGAGCTGTTTTTT. Its translation is CATSRKTGTLNTGELFF.